This TCR beta chain is from a study of PD-L1 blockade in urothelial cancer. The repertoire was sequenced with immunoSEQ multiplex PCR; TCRdb's copy has only in-frame clones and lacks some. The sample carries 100,000 to 150,000 clones, about 83% recorded once. The CDR3 is 14 residues long. V lost 6 bases, J lost 7 bases, and 15 bases lay in between. CDR1 is MDHEN and CDR2 is SYDVKM in the germline V gene. This clone occurred many times. The sample's time point: peripheral blood 6 weeks after treatment start. The receptor was derived from a man aged 45 to 65 with urothelial cancer. The chain recombines TRBV28 with TRBJ2-2, with D tentatively TRBD1 (6 bases). The sequenced sample was PBMCs, obtained around atezolizumab (anti-PD-L1) treatment. The CDR3 is CASSSDSPGGELFF. For the CDR3, the DNA is TGTGCCAGCAGCTCGGACAGCCCGGGCGGGGAGCTGTTTTTT. The entire variable domain, with the rest obtained from reference TRBV28 and TRBJ2-2, is as follows: DVKVTQSSRYLVKRTGEKVFLECVQDMDHENMFWYRQDPGLGLRLIYFSYDVKMKEKGDIPEGYSVSREKKERFSLILESASTNQTSMYLCASSSDSPGGELFFGEGSRLTVL.